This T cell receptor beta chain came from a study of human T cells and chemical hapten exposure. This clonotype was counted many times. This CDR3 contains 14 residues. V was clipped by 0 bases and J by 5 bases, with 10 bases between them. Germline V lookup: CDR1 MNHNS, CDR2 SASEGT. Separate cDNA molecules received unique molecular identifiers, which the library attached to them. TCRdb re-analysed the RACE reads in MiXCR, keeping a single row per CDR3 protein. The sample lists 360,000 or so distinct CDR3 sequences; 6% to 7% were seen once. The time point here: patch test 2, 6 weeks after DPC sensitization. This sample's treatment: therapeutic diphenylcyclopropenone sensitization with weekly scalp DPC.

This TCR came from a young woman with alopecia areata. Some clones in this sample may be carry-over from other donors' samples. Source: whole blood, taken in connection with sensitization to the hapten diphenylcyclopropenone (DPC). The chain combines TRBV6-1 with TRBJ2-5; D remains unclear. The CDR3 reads CASSEAPQTETQYF. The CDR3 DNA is TGTGCCAGCAGTGAAGCGCCACAGACCGAGACCCAGTACTTC.